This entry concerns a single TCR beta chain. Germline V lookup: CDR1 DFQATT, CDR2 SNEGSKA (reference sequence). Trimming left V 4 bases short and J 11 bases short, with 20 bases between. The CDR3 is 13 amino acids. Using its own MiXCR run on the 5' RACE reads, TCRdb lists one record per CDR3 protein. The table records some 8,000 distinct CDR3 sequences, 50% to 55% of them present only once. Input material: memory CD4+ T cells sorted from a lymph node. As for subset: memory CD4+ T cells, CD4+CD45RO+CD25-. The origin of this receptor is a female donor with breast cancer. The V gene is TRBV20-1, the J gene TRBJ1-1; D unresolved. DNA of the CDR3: TGCAGTGCTAATTATCAGGCTGGTGTCGATGCTTTCTTT. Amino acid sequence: CSANYQAGVDAFF.